The TCR beta chain described here comes from a study of OX40 agonist ivuxolimab in advanced cancers. With regard to this clone: What it recognizes is unknown.

Germline trimming cut 3 bases from V and 5 bases from J; bases unmatched to any gene: 6. CDR1 is LNHDA, CDR2 SQIVND, per germline (reference sequence). This CDR3 contains 16 residues. Data came from immunoSEQ multiplex PCR; TCRdb stores just in-frame clones and leaves some out. Among around 95,000 clones, 90% were seen once, and the ten largest hold roughly 0.17%. Study conclusions and caveats: Expanded clones tended on average to be more numerous among CD8+ T cells than CD4+.

Sequences were derived from CD4+ or CD8+ T cells sorted from blood, sampled in a trial of the OX40 agonist ivuxolimab. This clonotype was obtained from an adult with an advanced solid tumor such as melanoma, head and neck, liver or kidney cancer. The rearrangement uses TRBV19 and TRBJ1-5; 11 nucleotides match TRBD1. The CDR3 sequence is CASSMRTGGSYQPQHF. The CDR3 DNA reads TGTGCCAGTAGTATGCGGACAGGGGGCTCTTATCAGCCCCAGCATTTT.